Each of the 12 T cell receptor beta chains below was sequenced from the same sample in a study of T-cell reconstitution after alpha-beta-depleted transplantation in children. Unique molecular identifiers were incorporated during preparation of the TCRbeta library. TCRdb ran MiXCR on the PCR reads and lists one entry per CDR3 protein. The table shows 90,000 to 95,000 distinct CDR3 sequences, with about 12% occurring only once. Sequenced material: PBMCs from the stem cell graft donor, taken from the stem cell graft. These receptor sequences come from a human donor who donated a stem cell graft to a child with inherited bone marrow failure.

This clonotype has at least ten counts. V usage is TRBV18 and J usage is TRBJ2-3; 7 nucleotides match TRBD2. V shed 6 bases, J shed 2 bases, and the junction held 11 bases outside the gene matches. CDR1 and CDR2 from the germline V gene are KGHSH and LQKENI. The CDR3 is 16 residues long. The DNA of the CDR3 is TGTGCCAGCTCGCCCGGGACTAACCGGATCACAGATACGCAGTATTTT. This codes for CASSPGTNRITDTQYF. The variable domain in full, completed from reference TRBV18 and TRBJ2-3, reads NAGVMQNPRHLVRRRGQEARLRCSPMKGHSHVYWYRQLPEEGLKFMVYLQKENIIDESGMPKERFSAEFPKEGPSILRIQQVVRGDSAAYFCASSPGTNRITDTQYFGPGTRLTVL.

The chain is built from TRBV15 and TRBJ2-7; D is possibly TRBD1 (6 bases). This CDR3 region has 18 residues. V was trimmed by 1 base and J by 5 bases, leaving 24 bases between them. Germline V gene data show CDR1 as LNHNV and CDR2 as YYDKDF (reference sequence). The CDR3 nucleotides are TGTGCCACCAGCAGAGCCGTTCCGACAGGTTATTCAAGCGACGAGCAGTACTTC. It translates to CATSRAVPTGYSSDEQYF.

Many counts were recorded for this clonotype. The chain couples TRBV6-1 to TRBJ1-1; the match to TRBD1 covers 7 bases. Losses at the gene ends were 4 bases for V and 0 bases for J; bases not matched to a gene: 5. Germline CDR1 MNHNS, CDR2 SASEGT. This CDR3 spans 15 amino acids. CDR3 nucleotides: TGTGCCAGCAGTGTTACAGGGGAATTGAACACTGAAGCTTTCTTT. Amino acid sequence: CASSVTGELNTEAFF.

This clonotype has a count of ten or more. The gene calls are TRBV7-2 and TRBJ2-3; unclear D gene. Germline V gene lookup returns CDR1 SGHTA and CDR2 FQGNSA. The V end was cut by 3 bases, the J end by 3 bases, with 13 bases between. The CDR3 is 15 amino acids. The CDR3 bases are TGTGCCAGCAGCTTCCGGACCGCCTATACAGATACGCAGTATTTT. Its translation is CASSFRTAYTDTQYF.

This clonotype was recorded many times. The V and J genes are TRBV24-1 and TRBJ2-5; D ambiguous. Looked up from germline, CDR1 is KGHDR and CDR2 is SFDVKD. The V end was cut by 2 bases, the J end by 2 bases, with 8 bases between. This CDR3 has 14 amino acids. CDR3 sequence (DNA): TGTGCCACCAGTGATTGGTCCAGACAAGAGACCCAGTACTTC. It encodes CATSDWSRQETQYF.

This clonotype has ten or more counts. The chain has TRBV6-2 or TRBV6-3 and TRBJ2-1; the D gene is possibly TRBD1 (6 bases). The CDR3 loop spans 13 amino acids. The germline gives CDR1 MNHEY, CDR2 SVGEGT. The V gene lost 2 bases and the J gene lost 9 bases, with 11 bases spanning the gap. CDR3 loop: CASSYAGAGEQFF. The CDR3, as DNA: TGTGCCAGCAGTTACGCAGGGGCGGGTGAGCAGTTCTTC.

Worth noting for this clonotype: Being one base from a much bigger clone, this may be a read error. The V and J genes are TRBV20-1 and TRBJ2-5; 14 bases fit TRBD2. The CDR3 is 15 amino acids. V shed 4 bases and J 12 bases; nucleotides not matched to a gene: 13. CDR1 is DFQATT, CDR2 SNEGSKA, per germline (reference sequence). The CDR3 region has the DNA TGCAGTGCTACCTCCGTGACTAGCGGGGGGGCGAGGAAGTACTTC. It codes for CSATSVTSGGARKYF.

Ten or more counts support this clonotype. The chain couples TRBV29-1 to TRBJ2-3; D is undetermined. Deletions cut 6 bases from V and 5 bases from J, with 3 bases between. This CDR3 region has 9 residues. CDR1 SQVTM and CDR2 ANQGSEA come from the germline V gene. As DNA, the CDR3 is TGCAGCGTCGGAGATACGCAGTATTTT. Its protein is CSVGDTQYF.

This clonotype was seen more than once but under ten times. The chain has TRBV12-5 and TRBJ1-2; 8 bases are a match to TRBD1. Trimming removed 1 base from V and 8 bases from J; junction bases left unmatched: 3. The CDR3 is 13 amino acids. CDR1 and CDR2 from the germline V gene are LGHNT and FRNRAP. CDR3 DNA sequence: TGTGCTAGTGGTTTGGAGACAGGGGACGGCTACACCTTC. It encodes CASGLETGDGYTF. Using reference TRBV12-5 and TRBJ1-2 for the parts outside the CDR3, the full variable domain is DARVTQTPRHKVTEMGQEVTMRCQPILGHNTVFWYRQTMMQGLELLAYFRNRAPLDDSGMPKDRFSAEMPDATLATLKIQPSEPRDSAVYFCASGLETGDGYTFGSGTRLTVV.

Many counts were recorded for this clonotype. The chain combines TRBV29-1 with TRBJ2-4, with 7 bases fitting TRBD2. V was clipped by 3 bases and J by 9 bases; unmatched bases: 5. CDR1 SQVTM and CDR2 ANQGSEA come from the germline V gene. The CDR3 spans 12 residues. Written as DNA, the CDR3 is TGCAGCGTTGAGGGCGGGGAGGGCATTCAGTACTTC. Its translation: CSVEGGEGIQYF.

This clonotype was observed at least ten times. The CDR3 reads CSAIAGDNTGELFF. In DNA form, the CDR3 reads TGCAGTGCCATAGCGGGAGATAACACCGGGGAGCTGTTTTTT. The genes are TRBV20-1 and TRBJ2-2, with 9 bases aligning to TRBD2. The V gene end was trimmed by 6 bases and the J gene end by 2 bases; junction bases not matched to a gene: 4. The CDR3 covers 14 residues. In germline, CDR1 is DFQATT, CDR2 SNEGSKA (reference sequence).

This clonotype was counted at least ten times. The gene calls are TRBV10-3 and TRBJ1-5; D ambiguous. CDR3 length equals 12 residues. V lost 8 bases, J lost 3 bases, and 8 bases lay in between. CDR1 is ENHRY and CDR2 is SYGVKD in the germline V gene. The CDR3 loop reads CAIGQINQPQHF. In DNA, the CDR3 is TGTGCCATCGGGCAAATCAATCAGCCCCAGCATTTT.